A selection of T cell receptor beta chains follows, all from one sample in a study of shared clonotypes between healthy human individuals. Sequenced by immunoSEQ multiplex PCR; TCRdb stores in-frame clones only, minus some. This table holds about 490,000 clones, 78% found once. Sequencing was done on a sample of PBMCs. These receptors were obtained from a woman aged 40 to 50 in good health. Some clones in this sample may be carry-over from other donors' samples. CDR3s leave out the opening cysteine and the closing phenylalanine or tryptophan. Rows may omit the clone size; those that give it use once, few, many or a size class.

>NA|TRBJ2-5|TRBV18
ASSPRRGGQETQY
>NA|TRBJ2-5|TRBV9
ASSVGPRDQETQY
>once|TRBJ2-5|TRBV7-9
ASRPPEVQETQY
>NA|TRBJ2-3|TRBV7-8
ASSLWGTSSTDTQY
>once|TRBJ2-3|TRBV12-2
ASRPRTLPSTDTQY
>NA|TRBJ2-7|TRBV29-1
SVVGGRQKREQY
>many|TRBJ2-5|TRBV7-2
ASSLLGGETQY
>NA|TRBJ1-5|TRBV19
ASSPGQPSSQH
>NA|TRBJ2-1|TRBV7-8
ASSPVGGRAVTGIGQF
>NA|TRBJ2-7|TRBV7-9
ASIPTGTGSYEQY
>NA|TRBJ2-4|TRBV19
ASSIPGIAKNIQY
>NA|TRBJ2-5|TRBV7-8
ASSNRDITGQETQY
>NA|TRBJ2-5|TRBV7-3
ASSLKGTPSRGETQY
>NA|TRBJ2-2|TRBV5-1
ASSFGASGSAGELF
>NA|TRBJ1-1|TRBV27
ASSTRMGTEAF
>NA|TRBJ1-2|TRBV6-1
ASSLRDSINYGYT
>NA|TRBJ2-7|TRBV5-1
ASSLASWADEQY
>NA|TRBJ2-7|TRBV4-2
ASSQDVTPRYEQY
>few|TRBJ1-2|TRBV2
ASEGDHYGYT
>NA|TRBJ1-5|TRBV2
ASMQDRANQPQH
>NA|TRBJ2-3|TRBV29-1
SGAGGRTDTQY
>few|TRBJ1-2|TRBV5-4
ASRVGGMNYGYT
>NA|TRBJ2-7|TRBV28
ASRGQSYEQY
>NA|TRBJ2-7|TRBV19
ASSMADRVYEQY
>NA|TRBJ1-3|TRBV5-1
ASSLGGSPGNTIY
>NA|TRBJ2-7|TRBV11-2
ASSNGQVGYEQY
>few|TRBJ2-2|TRBV6-1
ASSGHYRDLNTGELF
>NA|TRBJ2-1|TRBV5-1
ASSLLPGNEQF
>NA|TRBJ1-3|TRBV15
ATSRDPLSSGNTIY
>few|TRBJ2-7|TRBV11-2
ASSWNAYEQY
>few|TRBJ2-3|TRBV6-4
ASSVTAGVSDTQY
>NA|TRBJ2-2|TRBV11-2
ASSSLAGSTGELF
>NA|TRBJ2-7|TRBV5-1
ASSLDGSSYEQY
>NA|TRBJ2-6|TRBV29-1
SVSRGDSSSGANVLT
>NA|TRBJ2-1|TRBV10-3
AISGSGGYYNEQF
>few|TRBJ1-4|TRBV19
ASTPGRANEKLF
>NA|TRBJ1-2|TRBV21-1
ASSGKQSNWNYGYT
>NA|TRBJ2-7|TRBV2
ASSAGDYEQY
>once|TRBJ2-1|TRBV4-1
ASSQPSGRGGEQF
>NA|TRBJ2-2|TRBV5-1
ASSLRQGVVPNTGELF
>NA|TRBJ2-5|TRBV30
AWSVRGALGTQY
>NA|TRBJ2-1|TRBV28
ASSYPHGGSYSEQF
>NA|TRBJ2-7|TRBV27
ASSLTSRGPQGFTYEQY
>NA|TRBJ1-1|TRBV6-6
ASSTSGPDYTEAF
>NA|TRBJ1-6|TRBV27
ASSTRRADSSLH
>NA|TRBJ1-1|TRBV9
ASSVGRGDGVF
>NA|TRBJ2-5|TRBV21-1
ASSKETSPEETQY
>NA|TRBJ2-3|TRBV6-6
ASSSDRNPDTQY
>many|TRBJ2-7|TRBV28
ASSQSYRDNRLEQY
>NA|TRBJ2-7|TRBV11-2
ASSLGLASEQY
>few|TRBJ2-7|TRBV11-2
ASSSTGVSYEQY
>NA|TRBJ2-2|TRBV5-1
ASSRGQGATTGELF